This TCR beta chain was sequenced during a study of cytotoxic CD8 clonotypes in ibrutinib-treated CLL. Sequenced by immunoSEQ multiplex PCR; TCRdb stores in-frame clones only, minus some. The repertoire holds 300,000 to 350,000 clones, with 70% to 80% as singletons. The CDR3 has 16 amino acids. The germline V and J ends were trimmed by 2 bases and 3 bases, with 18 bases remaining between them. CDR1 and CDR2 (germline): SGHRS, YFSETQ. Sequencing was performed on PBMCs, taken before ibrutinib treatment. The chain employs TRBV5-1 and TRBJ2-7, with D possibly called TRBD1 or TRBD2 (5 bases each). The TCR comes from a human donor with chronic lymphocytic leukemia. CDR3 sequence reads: CASSFAPRDPNYEQYF. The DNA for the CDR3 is TGCGCCAGCAGCTTTGCCCCCCGGGACCCAAACTACGAGCAGTACTTC.